Below, 20 T cell receptor beta chains from the same sample are listed, as sequenced in a study of blood T cell repertoires in COVID-19. The method was immunoSEQ multiplex PCR; TCRdb's version includes in-frame clones alone and lacks a portion of them. The sample comprises approximately 53,000 clones, 70% to 85% of which are singletons, and roughly 5.8% rests with the top ten. The sequenced material came from PBMCs or T cells enriched from blood (not recorded which). The origin of the receptors is a woman between 50 and 59 years old with acute COVID-19.

The rearrangement links TRBV19 to TRBJ1-2, with D possibly being TRBD1 (5 bases). CDR3 size: 16 residues. Trimming removed 7 bases at V and 4 bases at J, with 22 bases between. Germline CDR1 and CDR2: LNHDA and SQIVND (reference sequence). CDR3 bases: TGTGCCAGTACCCCGGGGAGGCAGGGACGGAGCTATGGCTACACCTTC. Protein product: CASTPGRQGRSYGYTF. Full variable domain (outside the CDR3, taken from reference TRBV19 and TRBJ1-2): DGGITQSPKYLFRKEGQNVTLSCEQNLNHDAMYWYRQDPGQGLRLIYYSQIVNDFQKGDIAEGYSVSREKKESFPLTVTSAQKNPTAFYLCASTPGRQGRSYGYTFGSGTRLTVV.

J is TRBJ1-1 and V is TRBV6-5, with D maybe TRBD1 (6 bases). V lost 5 bases to trimming and J lost 1 base, with 8 bases between them. Germline lookup yields CDR1 MNHEY and CDR2 SVGAGI. CDR3 length: 13 amino acids. The chain's CDR3 is CASSPGENTEAFF. Here the CDR3 DNA reads TGTGCCAGCAGTCCAGGGGAGAACACTGAAGCTTTCTTT.

The V call is TRBV4-2, the J call TRBJ2-1; 8 bases match TRBD2. The CDR3 is 16 residues long. V trimming: 6 bases; J trimming: 0 bases; junction bases outside the gene matches: 7. Germline assignment: CDR1 LGHNA and CDR2 YNFKEQ. CDR3 residues: CASSGFSGVSYNEQFF. The CDR3 region has the DNA TGTGCCAGCAGTGGGTTTAGCGGGGTCTCCTACAATGAGCAGTTCTTC.

This clone was seen a few times. This chain links TRBV14 with TRBJ1-1; possibly TRBD1 for D (6 bases). Germline values: CDR1 SGHDN, CDR2 FVKESK. V lost 3 bases and J 8 bases, leaving 22 bases between the germline ends. The CDR3 is made up of 16 amino acids. The CDR3 reads CASSQKTSQGRAEAFF. CDR3 sequence (DNA): TGTGCCAGCAGCCAGAAAACCAGTCAGGGGAGAGCCGAAGCTTTCTTT.

The CDR3 DNA is TGTGCCAGCAGTACGGGACTAGCGGGAACAGATACGCAGTATTTT. Amino acid sequence: CASSTGLAGTDTQYF. J is TRBJ2-3 and V is TRBV27; 13 nucleotides align to TRBD2. Per the germline V gene, CDR1 is MNHEY and CDR2 is SMNVEV (reference sequence). The CDR3 totals 15 residues. The V gene end was trimmed by 5 bases and the J gene end by 3 bases; junction bases not matched to a gene: 2.

This clone was recorded a few times. The genes are TRBV28 and TRBJ1-1; D perhaps matches TRBD1 (6 bases). This CDR3 contains 13 residues. Germline V gives CDR1 MDHEN, CDR2 SYDVKM. V was cut by 3 bases and J by 10 bases, with 15 bases left in between. As DNA, the CDR3 is TGTGCCAGCAGTTTGAATGGGGGCCGGGGAGCTTTCTTT. Encoded protein: CASSLNGGRGAFF.

CDR3 sequence: CASSYETGTFRTDTQYF. The CDR3 nucleotides are TGTGCCAGCTCCTACGAGACCGGGACTTTTCGTACAGATACGCAGTATTTT. The chain is built from TRBV18 and TRBJ2-3; D possibly corresponds to TRBD2 (6 bases). This CDR3 comprises 17 residues. Germline-derived CDR1 and CDR2 are KGHSH and LQKENI. V was trimmed by 6 bases and J by 3 bases, leaving 22 bases between them.

This CDR3 is CASSQDLLSTDTQYF. The CDR3 bases are TGTGCCAGCAGCCAAGATCTTCTTAGCACAGATACGCAGTATTTT. The chain couples TRBV3-1 (or the pseudogene TRBV3-2) to TRBJ2-3; no clear D gene. Per germline, CDR1 LGHDT and CDR2 YNNKEL (reference sequence). There are 15 residues in the CDR3. V lost 0 bases and J 0 bases, leaving 7 bases between the germline ends.

The rearrangement links TRBV6-1 to TRBJ1-1, with D unclear. The V and J ends lost 0 bases and 3 bases respectively, with 5 bases between them. CDR3 size: 13 residues. From germline, CDR1 is MNHNS and CDR2 SASEGT. CDR3 sequence reads: CASSEARDTEAFF. CDR3 DNA: TGTGCCAGCAGTGAAGCACGGGACACTGAAGCTTTCTTT.

V is TRBV2 and J is TRBJ2-2; 7 nucleotides agree with TRBD2. V shed 8 bases, J shed 0 bases, and the junction held 3 bases outside the gene matches. The CDR3 length is 14 residues. CDR1 is SNHLY and CDR2 is FYNNEI in the germline V gene. The CDR3 DNA follows: TGTGCCAGCGGGGGGGACCCGAACACCGGGGAGCTGTTTTTT. It yields the protein CASGGDPNTGELFF.

The chain is built from TRBV7-2 and TRBJ2-5, with TRBD2 matching 11 bases. The CDR3 is 16 residues long. J was trimmed by 2 bases and V by 4 bases; bases with no gene match: 6. CDR1 is SGHTA and CDR2 is FQGNSA in the germline V gene. The CDR3 nucleotides read TGTGCCAGCAGCTGGGCTAGCGGGGGGCGACAAGAGACCCAGTACTTC. It encodes CASSWASGGRQETQYF.

Only a few counts were recorded for this clone. V and J are TRBV4-1 and TRBJ1-4; the D is unclear. The CDR3 has 14 residues. Trimming took off 1 base at V and 2 bases at J, with 5 bases between the two ends. The germline CDR1 and CDR2 sequences are MGHRA and YSYEKL. CDR3 DNA: TGCGCCAGCAGCCAAGGCAGTACTAATGAAAAACTGTTTTTT. It is translated as CASSQGSTNEKLFF.

The chain links TRBV12-5 to TRBJ1-6; possible D gene TRBD1, 5 bases. CDR3 size: 12 residues. V dropped 8 bases and J dropped 9 bases, with 11 bases sitting between them. Germline V lookup: CDR1 LGHNT, CDR2 FRNRAP. The CDR3 DNA is TGTGCTAGTCAGGGAGGGAGTTCACCCCTCCACTTT. It translates to CASQGGSSPLHF.

This clone has only a few counts. CDR3 nucleotides: TGTGCCAGTAGTTTACAGCGTGAGGGCGAGCAGTACTTC. Amino acids: CASSLQREGEQYF. The chain links TRBV19 to TRBJ2-7, with TRBD2 as a possible D gene (5 bases). Trimming removed 5 bases at V and 6 bases at J, with 14 bases between. The germline V gene encodes CDR1 LNHDA and CDR2 SQIVND (reference sequence). The CDR3 loop spans 13 amino acids.

This rearrangement joins TRBV13 to TRBJ1-2; 8 bases fit TRBD1. Germline assignment: CDR1 PRHDT and CDR2 FYEKMQ (reference sequence). This CDR3 spans 15 amino acids. Germline trimming cut 4 bases from V and 4 bases from J; bases unmatched to any gene: 8. CDR3 residues: CASSSRTGSTYGYTF. The CDR3, as DNA: TGTGCCAGCAGCTCAAGGACAGGGTCGACCTATGGCTACACCTTC.

This chain uses TRBV19 with TRBJ1-6, with a tentative D call TRBD1 (5 bases). The CDR3 sequence is 12 residues long. The V end was cut by 4 bases, the J end by 10 bases, with 8 bases between. Germline CDR1 LNHDA, CDR2 SQIVND (reference sequence). CDR3 residues: CASSTRQSPLHF. The CDR3 DNA reads as TGTGCCAGTAGTACCAGACAGTCACCCCTCCACTTT.

This chain connects TRBV6-5 to TRBJ2-7, with TRBD1 as a possible D gene (5 bases). V shed 4 bases and J shed 6 bases, with 19 bases lying between them. There are 15 residues in the CDR3. Per the germline V gene, CDR1 is MNHEY and CDR2 is SVGAGI. In nucleotides, the CDR3 is TGTGCCAGCAGTTTCTCCCCCCAGGGCTTTAGCGAGCAGTACTTC. Residues: CASSFSPQGFSEQYF.

The CDR3: CAWSTRKGGRRNTEAFF. For the CDR3, the DNA is TGTGCCTGGAGTACGAGGAAAGGAGGGAGGAGAAACACTGAAGCTTTCTTT. This rearrangement joins TRBV30 to TRBJ1-1; D unclear. The germline V and J ends were trimmed by 2 bases and 2 bases, with 21 bases remaining between them. The germline gives CDR1 GTSNPN, CDR2 SVGIG (reference sequence). This CDR3 comprises 17 residues. Combining the CDR3 with reference TRBV30 and TRBJ1-1 gives the whole variable domain SQTIHQWPATLVQPVGSPLSLECTVEGTSNPNLYWYRQAAGRGLQLLFYSVGIGQISSEVPQNLSASRPQDRQFILSSKKLLLSDSGFYLCAWSTRKGGRRNTEAFFGQGTRLTVV.

The chain has TRBV28 and TRBJ2-7; D uncertain. Germline CDR1 is MDHEN and CDR2 is SYDVKM. The CDR3 loop spans 12 amino acids. Trimming shortened V by 3 bases and J by 4 bases, and 7 bases separated the two germline ends. The CDR3: CASSLYGYEQYF. DNA for the CDR3: TGTGCCAGCAGTTTGTACGGGTACGAGCAGTACTTC.

The chain recombines TRBV4-2 with TRBJ2-5, with D unclear. CDR1 is LGHNA and CDR2 is YNFKEQ in the germline V gene. The CDR3 length is 13 residues. The ends were cut back, 3 bases at V and 5 bases at J, with 10 bases in the middle. CDR3 amino acids: CASSQISGETQYF. The CDR3 DNA reads as TGTGCCAGCAGCCAGATCTCCGGGGAGACCCAGTACTTC.